A single sample gave rise to the 7 T cell receptor beta chains below, sequenced in a study of tissue T cells after allogeneic stem cell transplantation. Measured with immunoSEQ multiplex PCR; TCRdb has only the in-frame clones, and not every one. The sample contains 20,000 to 30,000 clones, less than 85% of which appear only once. This specimen was tissue from the ileum, taken at autopsy. These receptors came from a female donor older than 55 with lung cancer.

This clone was counted once. The chain links TRBV30 to TRBJ2-3, with TRBD2 matching 8 bases. The CDR3 is 15 residues long. In germline, CDR1 is GTSNPN, CDR2 SVGIG (reference sequence). V shed 3 bases and J 3 bases; nucleotides not matched to a gene: 8. CDR3 protein: CAWRDVGGRTDTQYF. CDR3 DNA: TGTGCCTGGAGAGATGTAGGCGGGAGGACAGATACGCAGTATTTT.

The genes are TRBV4-3 and TRBJ2-2; the D gene is possibly TRBD2 (5 bases). This CDR3 is built from 15 residues. The V end lost 4 bases, the J end lost 0 bases, and 9 bases lay between the germline ends. CDR1 is LGHNA and CDR2 is YSLEER in the germline V gene. CDR3 sequence (DNA): TGCGCCAGCAGCCCTGGAGGTTCGAACACCGGGGAGCTGTTTTTT. This encodes CASSPGGSNTGELFF.

V is TRBV5-6 and J is TRBJ2-7; weak D call: TRBD2 (6 bases). CDR1 and CDR2 (germline): SGHDT, YYEEEE. This CDR3 is 18 amino acids long. V lost 4 bases to trimming and J lost 0 bases, with 23 bases between them. The chain's CDR3 is CASSAGPVGGPSSYEQYF. CDR3 DNA sequence: TGTGCCAGCAGCGCCGGCCCCGTGGGAGGCCCCAGCTCCTACGAGCAGTACTTC.

The chain recombines TRBV5-1 with TRBJ2-1; no definite D call. The ends were cut back, 2 bases at V and 6 bases at J, with 9 bases in the middle. Germline CDR1 SGHRS, CDR2 YFSETQ. The CDR3 runs 13 residues. The CDR3 DNA follows: TGCGCCAGCAGCTTTAACTGGGCCAATGAGCAGTTCTTC. Its translation: CASSFNWANEQFF. The full variable domain, in which reference TRBV5-1 and TRBJ2-1 provide the parts outside the CDR3, is KAGVTQTPRYLIKTRGQQVTLSCSPISGHRSVSWYQQTPGQGLQFLFEYFSETQRNKGNFPGRFSGRQFSNSRSEMNVSTLELGDSALYLCASSFNWANEQFFGPGTRLTVL.

The V and J genes are TRBV6-5 and TRBJ1-1; D not resolved. V was trimmed by 6 bases and J by 8 bases, leaving 19 bases between them. This CDR3 spans 14 amino acids. In germline, CDR1 is MNHEY, CDR2 SVGAGI. The CDR3 DNA is TGTGCCAGCAGCACTGTCGGTCCCGGGATGGAAGCTTTCTTT. It yields the protein CASSTVGPGMEAFF.

J is TRBJ2-7 and V is TRBV14; D uncertain. CDR3 size: 14 residues. With 1 base removed from V and 0 bases from J, the gap between germline ends came to 7 bases. The germline V gene encodes CDR1 SGHDN and CDR2 FVKESK. The CDR3 sequence: CASSQGFYSYEQYF. CDR3 in DNA: TGTGCCAGCAGCCAAGGCTTTTACTCCTACGAGCAGTACTTC.

The CDR3 loop reads CASSPGQGVQPQHF. CDR3 DNA sequence: TGTGCCAGCAGCCCGGGACAGGGCGTTCAGCCCCAGCATTTT. This sequence joins TRBV3-1 (or the pseudogene TRBV3-2) and TRBJ1-5, with 9 bases matching TRBD1. CDR3 length: 14 residues. V trimming: 4 bases; J trimming: 6 bases; junction bases outside the gene matches: 4. Germline V gives CDR1 LGHDT, CDR2 YNNKEL (reference sequence).